This section outlines one TCR beta chain sequence together with its context. The antigen is undetermined. The CDR3 extends over 13 amino acids. CDR1 and CDR2 from the germline V gene are LGHDT and YNNKEL (reference sequence). The ends were cut back, 8 bases at V and 3 bases at J, with 13 bases in the middle. With a J-beta primer mix and a sample-barcoded 5' primer, a second PCR ran about 7 to 11 cycles. TCRdb re-called the 5' RACE reads with MiXCR, one entry per CDR3 protein. The data show 1.5 million to 2 million distinct CDR3 sequences, roughly 28% seen once. The sample is drawn from a study of blood T cells in healthy people across ages. Study conclusions and caveats: In older individuals, TCR beta diversity per million T cells was lower, falling roughly linearly with age.

This clonotype was sampled from a woman aged 25 to 39 in good health. The chain employs TRBV3-1 and TRBJ1-1; D is ambiguous. Sequencing was carried out using blood. The CDR3 nucleotides read TGTGCCAGCTCGAGTGCGGTGGACACTGAAGCTTTCTTT. Translation: CASSSAVDTEAFF.